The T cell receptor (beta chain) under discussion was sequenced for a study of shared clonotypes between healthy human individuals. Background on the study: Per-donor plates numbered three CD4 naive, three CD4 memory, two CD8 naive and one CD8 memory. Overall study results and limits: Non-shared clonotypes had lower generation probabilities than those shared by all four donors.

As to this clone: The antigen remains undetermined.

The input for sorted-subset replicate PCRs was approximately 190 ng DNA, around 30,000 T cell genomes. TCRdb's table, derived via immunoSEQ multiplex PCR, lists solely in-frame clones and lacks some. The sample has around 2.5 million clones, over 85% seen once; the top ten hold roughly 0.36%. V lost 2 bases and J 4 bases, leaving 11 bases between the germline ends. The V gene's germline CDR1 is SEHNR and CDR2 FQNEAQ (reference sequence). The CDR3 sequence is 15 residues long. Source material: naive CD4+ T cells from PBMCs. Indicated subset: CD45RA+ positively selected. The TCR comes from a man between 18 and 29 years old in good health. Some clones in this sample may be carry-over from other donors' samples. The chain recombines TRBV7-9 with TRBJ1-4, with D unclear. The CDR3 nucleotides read TGTGCCAGCAGCTTATTCGGGGTGGATAATGAAAAACTGTTTTTT. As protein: CASSLFGVDNEKLFF.